These T cell receptor beta chains were read from a single sample in a study of blood T cell repertoires in COVID-19. Data came from immunoSEQ multiplex PCR; TCRdb stores just in-frame clones and leaves some out. Of approximately 330,000 clones listed, 87% are singletons. What was sequenced was peripheral blood. Receptors were obtained from a man aged 25-45 years with COVID-19, enrolled during active disease. CDR3s include the opening cysteine and the closing phenylalanine or tryptophan. A D gene is named only where the DNA matches it firmly. The size field is filled for only some rows; it gives once, few, many or a size class.

clone size: few
J gene: TRBJ2-1
D gene: TRBD2
V gene: TRBV9
CDR3 protein: CASSPGLAGNEQFF
CDR3 DNA: TGTGCCAGCAGCCCCGGACTAGCGGGAAATGAGCAGTTCTTC

clone size: NA
J gene: TRBJ1-2
D gene: TRBD1
V gene: TRBV28
CDR3 protein: CASSSGQGTYGYTF
CDR3 DNA: TGTGCCAGCAGTTCCGGACAGGGGACCTATGGCTACACCTTC

clone size: NA
J gene: TRBJ1-2
D gene: NA
V gene: TRBV9
CDR3 protein: CASSPRGGVPTYGYTF
CDR3 DNA: TGTGCCAGCAGCCCGAGGGGGGGAGTCCCTACCTATGGCTACACCTTC

clone size: NA
J gene: TRBJ1-1
D gene: NA
V gene: TRBV14
CDR3 protein: CASSPLGREIEAFF
CDR3 DNA: TGTGCCAGCAGCCCTTTGGGGAGGGAAATTGAAGCTTTCTTT

clone size: NA
J gene: TRBJ2-7
D gene: TRBD2
V gene: TRBV5-1
CDR3 protein: CASSLGGGTNYEQYF
CDR3 DNA: TGCGCCAGCAGCTTGGGCGGGGGTACTAACTACGAGCAGTACTTC

clone size: NA
J gene: TRBJ1-1
D gene: TRBD1
V gene: TRBV14
CDR3 protein: CASSQGPGQGGNTEAFF
CDR3 DNA: TGTGCCAGCAGCCAAGGGCCAGGACAGGGTGGGAACACTGAAGCTTTCTTT

clone size: NA
J gene: TRBJ2-3
D gene: NA
V gene: TRBV5-1
CDR3 protein: CASSFGRQKSTDTQYF
CDR3 DNA: TGCGCCAGCAGCTTCGGTAGACAGAAAAGCACAGATACGCAGTATTTT

clone size: NA
J gene: TRBJ2-1
D gene: TRBD2
V gene: TRBV5-1
CDR3 protein: CASSLGTSGRISYNEQFF
CDR3 DNA: TGCGCCAGCAGCCTTGGGACTAGCGGGAGGATCTCCTACAATGAGCAGTTCTTC

clone size: once
J gene: TRBJ1-2
D gene: TRBD1
V gene: TRBV28
CDR3 protein: CASTIQSGQPGYTF
CDR3 DNA: TGTGCCAGCACAATACAATCGGGACAGCCAGGCTACACCTTC

clone size: NA
J gene: TRBJ2-3
D gene: NA
V gene: TRBV18
CDR3 protein: CASSPGGSSTDTQYF
CDR3 DNA: TGTGCCAGCTCACCGGGCGGGTCTTCCACAGATACGCAGTATTTT

clone size: NA
J gene: TRBJ2-7
D gene: NA
V gene: TRBV21-1
CDR3 protein: CASSNRDRSSYEQYF
CDR3 DNA: TGTGCCAGCAGCAACCGGGACAGGAGCTCCTACGAGCAGTACTTC

clone size: NA
J gene: TRBJ1-2
D gene: NA
V gene: TRBV5-6
CDR3 protein: CASSLARGYQANYGYTF
CDR3 DNA: TGTGCCAGCAGCTTGGCCCGCGGGTACCAAGCTAACTATGGCTACACCTTC

clone size: few
J gene: TRBJ2-2
D gene: TRBD1
V gene: TRBV12-5
CDR3 protein: CASARPTGTNTGELFF
CDR3 DNA: TGTGCTAGTGCCAGACCGACAGGGACGAACACCGGGGAGCTGTTTTTT

clone size: once
J gene: TRBJ2-7
D gene: NA
V gene: TRBV4-3
CDR3 protein: CASSPGVGGYEQYF
CDR3 DNA: TGCGCCAGCAGCCCAGGCGTGGGGGGATACGAGCAGTACTTC

clone size: NA
J gene: TRBJ2-7
D gene: NA
V gene: TRBV2
CDR3 protein: CASSETRQGYEQYF
CDR3 DNA: TGTGCCAGCAGTGAAACCCGGCAGGGCTACGAGCAGTACTTC

clone size: NA
J gene: TRBJ1-5
D gene: TRBD1
V gene: TRBV19
CDR3 protein: CASSAHPGQRNQPQHF
CDR3 DNA: TGTGCCAGTAGTGCCCATCCGGGACAGCGCAATCAGCCCCAGCATTTT

clone size: NA
J gene: TRBJ1-2
D gene: NA
V gene: TRBV7-8
CDR3 protein: CASSLGASLTGYGYTF
CDR3 DNA: TGTGCCAGCAGCTTAGGAGCTTCCCTCACGGGCTATGGCTACACCTTC

clone size: once
J gene: TRBJ2-2
D gene: NA
V gene: TRBV9
CDR3 protein: CASSVEQGWAPGELFF
CDR3 DNA: TGTGCCAGCAGCGTAGAACAGGGTTGGGCTCCCGGGGAGCTGTTTTTT

clone size: NA
J gene: TRBJ2-5
D gene: NA
V gene: TRBV5-8
CDR3 protein: CASSLGLSSGTQYF
CDR3 DNA: TGTGCCAGCAGCTTGGGATTGTCCTCCGGGACCCAGTACTTC

clone size: NA
J gene: TRBJ2-3
D gene: TRBD1
V gene: TRBV11-3
CDR3 protein: CASSQQGALTDTQYF
CDR3 DNA: TGTGCCAGCAGCCAACAGGGGGCGCTGACAGATACGCAGTATTTT

clone size: once
J gene: TRBJ2-3
D gene: TRBD2
V gene: TRBV19
CDR3 protein: CASSTRFGAGGADTQYF
CDR3 DNA: TGTGCCAGTAGTACCCGCTTCGGGGCGGGAGGCGCAGATACGCAGTATTTT

clone size: NA
J gene: TRBJ2-2
D gene: TRBD1
V gene: TRBV4-1
CDR3 protein: CASSQDRRQGAPGGELFF
CDR3 DNA: TGCGCCAGCAGCCAAGATCGCCGACAGGGGGCGCCGGGCGGGGAGCTGTTTTTT